Below, 31 T cell receptor beta chains from the same sample are listed, as sequenced in a study of T cell changes during pregnancy in multiple sclerosis. Some clones are missing from TCRdb's copy, which holds only in-frame ones; the method was immunoSEQ multiplex PCR. The profile covers more than 85,000 clones, with 85% to 95% appearing a single time and approximately 0.88% taken by the ten largest. The sample here was peripheral blood, taken before pregnancy. The receptors derive from a female donor with multiple sclerosis, enrolled in a pregnancy study.

V is TRBV28 and J is TRBJ2-2; 11 bases agree with TRBD2. V gave up 1 base and J gave up 6 bases; unmatched junction bases: 7. From germline, CDR1 is MDHEN and CDR2 SYDVKM. This CDR3 is 17 amino acids long. The CDR3 sequence: CASSLFLAGGRSGELFF. For the CDR3, the DNA is TGTGCCAGCAGTTTATTCCTAGCGGGAGGAAGGTCCGGGGAGCTGTTTTTT.

V and J are TRBV6-5 and TRBJ2-7; 7 bases line up with TRBD2. V gave up 6 bases and J gave up 4 bases; unmatched junction bases: 12. The CDR3 loop spans 15 amino acids. Germline-derived CDR1 and CDR2 are MNHEY and SVGAGI. DNA for the CDR3: TGTGCCAGCAGCCCCGGGGGTGCGGGAGAGTACGAGCAGTACTTC. It encodes CASSPGGAGEYEQYF.

J is TRBJ2-7 and V is TRBV2, with D unclear. Germline V gene sequence: CDR1 SNHLY, CDR2 FYNNEI. The CDR3 extends over 10 amino acids. V lost 5 bases to trimming and J lost 4 bases, with 3 bases between them. CDR3 sequence reads: CASSSYEQYF. For the CDR3, the DNA is TGTGCCAGCAGTTCTTACGAGCAGTACTTC.

This chain joins TRBV25-1 and TRBJ1-3, with D possibly being TRBD1 (5 bases). Trimming removed 6 bases from V and 0 bases from J, with 12 bases in between. Germline V gene data show CDR1 as MGHDK and CDR2 as SYGVNS. The CDR3 is 15 amino acids. In DNA, the CDR3 is TGTGCCAGCAGCGGAGCCGGGGGCTCTGGAAACACCATATATTTT. Protein: CASSGAGGSGNTIYF.

This chain joins TRBV4-3 and TRBJ2-7; D is ambiguous. This CDR3 spans 13 amino acids. The V end lost 1 base, the J end lost 3 bases, and 7 bases lay between the germline ends. Germline V CDR1 and CDR2: LGHNA, YSLEER. The CDR3 sequence: CASSQGINYEQYF. DNA for the CDR3: TGCGCCAGCAGCCAAGGTATTAACTACGAGCAGTACTTC.

This rearrangement joins TRBV6-1 to TRBJ1-2; D ambiguous. Looked up from germline, CDR1 is MNHNS and CDR2 is SASEGT. Trimming shortened V by 2 bases and J by 7 bases, and 11 bases separated the two germline ends. CDR3 size: 13 residues. For the CDR3, the DNA is TGTGCCAGCAGTGAAAGAGTTGGGCTTGGCTACACCTTC. Protein sequence: CASSERVGLGYTF.

V usage is TRBV20-1 and J usage is TRBJ1-2; D not certain. The V end was cut by 6 bases, the J end by 5 bases, with 10 bases between. Germline V gives CDR1 DFQATT, CDR2 SNEGSKA (reference sequence). The CDR3 runs to 11 residues. CDR3 sequence: CSAQRRYGYTF. CDR3 DNA sequence: TGCAGTGCCCAGCGGCGTTATGGCTACACCTTC.

The V call is TRBV30, the J call TRBJ2-4; 11 bases are shared with TRBD1. With 3 bases clipped from V and 3 bases from J, the junction kept 10 bases outside the gene matches. The CDR3 runs to 17 residues. CDR1 GTSNPN and CDR2 SVGIG come from the germline V gene (reference sequence). This chain's CDR3 is CAWRGTGGPRGKNIQYF. DNA for the CDR3: TGTGCCTGGAGAGGGACAGGGGGACCTAGGGGCAAAAACATTCAGTACTTC.

This chain links TRBV18 with TRBJ1-1, with a weak D call TRBD1 (5 bases). Trimming shortened V by 2 bases and J by 1 base, and 14 bases separated the two germline ends. The CDR3 runs 16 residues. The germline CDR1 and CDR2 sequences are KGHSH and LQKENI. The CDR3 DNA sequence: TGTGCCAGCTCACCAAGTTTGGCAGGGCAGAACACTGAAGCTTTCTTT. As protein: CASSPSLAGQNTEAFF.

This rearrangement joins TRBV4-1 to TRBJ1-2; 7 nucleotides line up with TRBD1. The germline V gene encodes CDR1 MGHRA and CDR2 YSYEKL. There are 12 residues in the CDR3. V shed 8 bases and J 4 bases; nucleotides not matched to a gene: 4. CDR3 nucleotides: TGCGCCAGCTCGACAGGGCTCTATGGCTACACCTTC. It codes for CASSTGLYGYTF.

V usage is TRBV13 and J usage is TRBJ2-7; D is unresolved. CDR1 and CDR2 (germline): PRHDT, FYEKMQ (reference sequence). The length of the CDR3 is 13 residues. The V gene lost 3 bases and the J gene lost 5 bases, with 11 bases spanning the gap. The CDR3 nucleotides are TGTGCCAGCAGCTTCGACGGCAGGAACGAGCAGTACTTC. Protein: CASSFDGRNEQYF.

The chain joins TRBV7-9 to TRBJ2-7; TRBD2 might be the D (5 bases). The germline CDR1 and CDR2 sequences are SEHNR and FQNEAQ (reference sequence). V shed 3 bases and J shed 5 bases, with 11 bases lying between them. The CDR3 runs 13 residues. DNA of the CDR3: TGTGCCAGCAGCTTCACCGCCGGGGACGAGCAGTACTTC. Its protein product is CASSFTAGDEQYF.

CDR3 loop: CASAPGVPNEKLFF. The DNA for the CDR3 is TGTGCCAGCGCACCAGGGGTCCCTAATGAAAAACTGTTTTTT. The chain carries TRBV9 and TRBJ1-4, with D possibly being TRBD1 (6 bases). The germline V and J ends were trimmed by 7 bases and 3 bases, with 13 bases remaining between them. Per the germline V gene, CDR1 is SGDLS and CDR2 is YYNGEE. CDR3 length: 14 residues.

V is TRBV5-1 and J is TRBJ2-1; unclear D gene. The germline V gene encodes CDR1 SGHRS and CDR2 YFSETQ. Trimming pared 4 bases from V and 0 bases from J, leaving 5 bases between. The CDR3 spans 13 residues. The CDR3 DNA sequence: TGCGCCAGCAGCCGCGACTCCTACAATGAGCAGTTCTTC. Its protein is CASSRDSYNEQFF.

This sequence joins TRBV21-1 and TRBJ2-7; TRBD2 is the table's D call, not checked against the DNA. TRBV21-1 has pseudogene status. This CDR3 has 14 amino acids. CDR3 protein: CASSKVGLAYEQYF. The CDR3 DNA reads as TGTGCCAGCAGCAAAGTTGGGCTAGCGTACGAGCAGTACTTC.

The J gene is TRBJ2-1, the V gene TRBV4-1, with D tentatively TRBD1 (6 bases). CDR3 size: 15 residues. In germline, CDR1 is MGHRA, CDR2 YSYEKL. Trimming cost V 3 bases and J 9 bases, with 18 bases left between them. The CDR3 here is CASSHETRDTSEQFF. The DNA for the CDR3 is TGCGCCAGCAGCCATGAGACGAGGGACACTAGTGAGCAGTTCTTC.

The chain is built from TRBV5-4 and TRBJ2-1, with 13 positions matching TRBD2. Trimming removed 4 bases from V and 8 bases from J; junction bases left unmatched: 6. Germline V gene data show CDR1 as SGHNT and CDR2 as YYREEE (reference sequence). This CDR3 is built from 15 residues. The CDR3 loop reads CASSRLAGGLDEQFF. The CDR3 coding sequence is TGTGCCAGCAGCAGACTAGCGGGAGGCTTGGATGAGCAGTTCTTC.

The rearrangement links TRBV7-9 to TRBJ2-1; 10 bases agree with TRBD2. Germline V gene data show CDR1 as SEHNR and CDR2 as FQNEAQ (reference sequence). Unmatched junction bases numbered 0, after V lost 2 bases and J lost 5 bases. The length of the CDR3 is 14 residues. This CDR3 reads CASSLSGGDNEQFF. In DNA form, the CDR3 reads TGTGCCAGCAGCTTAAGCGGGGGGGACAATGAGCAGTTCTTC.

This clone appeared a single time. The chain couples TRBV30 to TRBJ2-2; D is perhaps TRBD1 (6 bases). CDR1 is GTSNPN and CDR2 is SVGIG in the germline V gene (reference sequence). This CDR3 is 11 amino acids long. V shed 7 bases and J shed 6 bases, with 9 bases lying between them. The CDR3 DNA sequence: TGTGCCTTCAACAGGGCCGGGGAGCTGTTTTTT. It is translated as CAFNRAGELFF.

Here the CDR3 reads CASSEALGGVYYGYTF. CDR3 in DNA: TGTGCCAGCAGTGAAGCGCTGGGAGGTGTGTACTATGGCTACACCTTC. The rearrangement uses TRBV6-1 and TRBJ1-2; D not certain. Germline assignment: CDR1 MNHNS and CDR2 SASEGT. With 0 bases removed from V and 3 bases from J, the gap between germline ends came to 14 bases. This CDR3 has 16 amino acids.

The chain combines TRBV27 with TRBJ2-5; D possibly corresponds to TRBD1 (5 bases). Between the trimmed V and J ends, which lost 5 bases and 10 bases, there was a span of 14 bases. Germline assignment: CDR1 MNHEY and CDR2 SMNVEV (reference sequence). CDR3 length equals 12 residues. CDR3 sequence: CASSGSQRGQYF. In DNA, the CDR3 is TGTGCCAGCAGTGGAAGCCAAAGGGGCCAGTACTTC.

This chain joins TRBV15 and TRBJ1-5; 12 positions agree with TRBD1. Losses at the gene ends were 5 bases for V and 7 bases for J; bases not matched to a gene: 6. Per germline, CDR1 LNHNV and CDR2 YYDKDF (reference sequence). The CDR3 runs to 15 residues. In DNA form, the CDR3 reads TGTGCCACCAGCCCCGGGACAGGGGGCTTCCAGCCCCAGCATTTT. This codes for CATSPGTGGFQPQHF.

This chain uses TRBV28 with TRBJ2-7; 9 bases are shared with TRBD1. J gave up 4 bases and V 6 bases, and 4 bases lay outside the gene matches. The CDR3 length is 13 residues. Germline V gene data show CDR1 as MDHEN and CDR2 as SYDVKM. CDR3 in amino acids: CASRGQGTYEQYF. The CDR3 DNA is TGTGCCAGCAGGGGACAGGGAACTTACGAGCAGTACTTC. Full variable domain (rest looked up from reference TRBV28 and TRBJ2-7): DVKVTQSSRYLVKRTGEKVFLECVQDMDHENMFWYRQDPGLGLRLIYFSYDVKMKEKGDIPEGYSVSREKKERFSLILESASTNQTSMYLCASRGQGTYEQYFGPGTRLTVT.

J is TRBJ2-1 and V is TRBV7-2, with 13 positions matching TRBD2. CDR3 length: 16 amino acids. Trimming took 4 bases from V and 7 from J; bases not matched to a gene: 7. Germline values: CDR1 SGHTA, CDR2 FQGNSA. The CDR3 DNA reads as TGTGCCAGCAGCTACTACGGACTAGCGGGAGTGAATGAGCAGTTCTTC. Its protein is CASSYYGLAGVNEQFF.

Only one count was recorded for this clone. This chain links TRBV6-6 with TRBJ1-2, with a weak D call TRBD1 (5 bases). V lost 2 bases and J lost 7, with 20 bases in between. CDR1 and CDR2 (germline): MNHNY, SVGAGI (reference sequence). The CDR3 consists of 16 residues. The CDR3 DNA reads as TGTGCCAGCAGTTACCCCGGCCTAGAGGCGGGGGGTGGCTACACCTTC. This codes for CASSYPGLEAGGGYTF.

The CDR3 nucleotides read TGTGCCAGCAGCTTAGGGGGGACAAGTATCTACGAGCAGTACTTC. This gives the protein CASSLGGTSIYEQYF. The genes are TRBV7-9 and TRBJ2-7; D might be TRBD1 (6 bases). The CDR3 length is 15 residues. Germline CDR1 SEHNR, CDR2 FQNEAQ (reference sequence). V lost 1 base and J lost 3, with 13 bases in between.

This chain connects TRBV9 to TRBJ1-2, with 7 nucleotides matching TRBD1. V dropped 0 bases and J dropped 5; count of bases not matched to a gene: 7. There are 15 residues in the CDR3. Germline V CDR1 and CDR2: SGDLS, YYNGEE. The CDR3 loop is CASSVDRTGLYGYTF. The DNA for the CDR3 is TGTGCCAGCAGCGTAGATCGGACAGGACTATATGGCTACACCTTC.

The chain uses TRBV4-2 and TRBJ1-1; TRBD1 matches 11 bases. Looked up from germline, CDR1 is LGHNA and CDR2 is YNFKEQ. Trimming took 4 bases from V and 3 from J; bases not matched to a gene: 7. The CDR3 consists of 16 residues. CDR3 in DNA: TGTGCCAGCAGCCTCCGGGACAGGGGGTATGACACTGAAGCTTTCTTT. Protein: CASSLRDRGYDTEAFF.

The chain recombines TRBV27 with TRBJ2-3; 9 positions agree with TRBD2. The V segment lost 2 bases and the J segment 2 bases; nucleotides outside the gene matches: 11. Germline CDR1 and CDR2: MNHEY and SMNVEV (reference sequence). The CDR3 runs 18 residues. As DNA, the CDR3 is TGTGCCAGCAGTTTAGGGGAGTTTAGCGGGAGACCCACAGATACGCAGTATTTT. Translating it yields CASSLGEFSGRPTDTQYF.

The chain is built from TRBV5-1 and TRBJ2-2; 7 bases line up with TRBD1. In germline, CDR1 is SGHRS, CDR2 YFSETQ. V lost 2 bases, J lost 0 bases, and 4 bases stayed unmatched. CDR3 size: 16 residues. CDR3 DNA: TGCGCCAGCAGCTTCCGGACAGGCGCGAACACCGGGGAGCTGTTTTTT. This sequence encodes CASSFRTGANTGELFF.

The chain joins TRBV11-2 to TRBJ1-1; no firm D call. CDR1 and CDR2 from the germline V gene are SGHAT and FQNNGV. Trimming pared 6 bases from V and 0 bases from J, leaving 8 bases between. This CDR3 comprises 13 residues. The CDR3 sequence is CASRSHLNTEAFF. In DNA form, the CDR3 reads TGTGCCAGCAGAAGCCACTTGAACACTGAAGCTTTCTTT.